The 2 T cell receptor beta chains reported below all come from one sample, sequenced in a study of blood T cell repertoires in COVID-19 (dated by TCRdb to the early 2020s). Libraries were constructed by the immunoSEQ multiplex PCR assay. Here the immuneACCESS table is served through TCRdb, limited to in-frame sequences with V and J called. Missing clones are a known gap in these copies; in checked studies unresolved V genes cover under half, and the rest lacks a known reason. This sample holds tens of thousands of clones; around four fifths were observed only once. Roughly 16% of the sample belongs to the ten largest clones. Sequencing was carried out using peripheral blood. All receptors come from a human donor in a cohort sampled during active COVID-19.

J is TRBJ1-4 and V is TRBV5-6; 7 nucleotides agree with TRBD1. The germline V gene has CDR1 SGHDT and CDR2 YYEEEE. J lost 2 bases, V lost 4 bases, and 5 bases had no gene match. There are 15 residues in the CDR3. The DNA of the CDR3 is TGTGCCAGCAGCCACGGGGGACAGACTAATGAAAAACTGTTTTTT. This codes for CASSHGGQTNEKLFF.

This clone was counted only a few times. V gene TRBV11-2 combines with J gene TRBJ2-7, with TRBD1 matching over 9 bases. CDR1 is SGHAT, CDR2 FQNNGV, per germline. With 6 bases clipped from V and 2 bases from J, the junction kept 8 bases outside the gene matches. This CDR3 comprises 15 residues. The CDR3 here is CASRSEYRGPYEQYF. CDR3 bases: TGTGCCAGCAGGAGTGAGTACAGGGGGCCCTACGAGCAGTACTTC.